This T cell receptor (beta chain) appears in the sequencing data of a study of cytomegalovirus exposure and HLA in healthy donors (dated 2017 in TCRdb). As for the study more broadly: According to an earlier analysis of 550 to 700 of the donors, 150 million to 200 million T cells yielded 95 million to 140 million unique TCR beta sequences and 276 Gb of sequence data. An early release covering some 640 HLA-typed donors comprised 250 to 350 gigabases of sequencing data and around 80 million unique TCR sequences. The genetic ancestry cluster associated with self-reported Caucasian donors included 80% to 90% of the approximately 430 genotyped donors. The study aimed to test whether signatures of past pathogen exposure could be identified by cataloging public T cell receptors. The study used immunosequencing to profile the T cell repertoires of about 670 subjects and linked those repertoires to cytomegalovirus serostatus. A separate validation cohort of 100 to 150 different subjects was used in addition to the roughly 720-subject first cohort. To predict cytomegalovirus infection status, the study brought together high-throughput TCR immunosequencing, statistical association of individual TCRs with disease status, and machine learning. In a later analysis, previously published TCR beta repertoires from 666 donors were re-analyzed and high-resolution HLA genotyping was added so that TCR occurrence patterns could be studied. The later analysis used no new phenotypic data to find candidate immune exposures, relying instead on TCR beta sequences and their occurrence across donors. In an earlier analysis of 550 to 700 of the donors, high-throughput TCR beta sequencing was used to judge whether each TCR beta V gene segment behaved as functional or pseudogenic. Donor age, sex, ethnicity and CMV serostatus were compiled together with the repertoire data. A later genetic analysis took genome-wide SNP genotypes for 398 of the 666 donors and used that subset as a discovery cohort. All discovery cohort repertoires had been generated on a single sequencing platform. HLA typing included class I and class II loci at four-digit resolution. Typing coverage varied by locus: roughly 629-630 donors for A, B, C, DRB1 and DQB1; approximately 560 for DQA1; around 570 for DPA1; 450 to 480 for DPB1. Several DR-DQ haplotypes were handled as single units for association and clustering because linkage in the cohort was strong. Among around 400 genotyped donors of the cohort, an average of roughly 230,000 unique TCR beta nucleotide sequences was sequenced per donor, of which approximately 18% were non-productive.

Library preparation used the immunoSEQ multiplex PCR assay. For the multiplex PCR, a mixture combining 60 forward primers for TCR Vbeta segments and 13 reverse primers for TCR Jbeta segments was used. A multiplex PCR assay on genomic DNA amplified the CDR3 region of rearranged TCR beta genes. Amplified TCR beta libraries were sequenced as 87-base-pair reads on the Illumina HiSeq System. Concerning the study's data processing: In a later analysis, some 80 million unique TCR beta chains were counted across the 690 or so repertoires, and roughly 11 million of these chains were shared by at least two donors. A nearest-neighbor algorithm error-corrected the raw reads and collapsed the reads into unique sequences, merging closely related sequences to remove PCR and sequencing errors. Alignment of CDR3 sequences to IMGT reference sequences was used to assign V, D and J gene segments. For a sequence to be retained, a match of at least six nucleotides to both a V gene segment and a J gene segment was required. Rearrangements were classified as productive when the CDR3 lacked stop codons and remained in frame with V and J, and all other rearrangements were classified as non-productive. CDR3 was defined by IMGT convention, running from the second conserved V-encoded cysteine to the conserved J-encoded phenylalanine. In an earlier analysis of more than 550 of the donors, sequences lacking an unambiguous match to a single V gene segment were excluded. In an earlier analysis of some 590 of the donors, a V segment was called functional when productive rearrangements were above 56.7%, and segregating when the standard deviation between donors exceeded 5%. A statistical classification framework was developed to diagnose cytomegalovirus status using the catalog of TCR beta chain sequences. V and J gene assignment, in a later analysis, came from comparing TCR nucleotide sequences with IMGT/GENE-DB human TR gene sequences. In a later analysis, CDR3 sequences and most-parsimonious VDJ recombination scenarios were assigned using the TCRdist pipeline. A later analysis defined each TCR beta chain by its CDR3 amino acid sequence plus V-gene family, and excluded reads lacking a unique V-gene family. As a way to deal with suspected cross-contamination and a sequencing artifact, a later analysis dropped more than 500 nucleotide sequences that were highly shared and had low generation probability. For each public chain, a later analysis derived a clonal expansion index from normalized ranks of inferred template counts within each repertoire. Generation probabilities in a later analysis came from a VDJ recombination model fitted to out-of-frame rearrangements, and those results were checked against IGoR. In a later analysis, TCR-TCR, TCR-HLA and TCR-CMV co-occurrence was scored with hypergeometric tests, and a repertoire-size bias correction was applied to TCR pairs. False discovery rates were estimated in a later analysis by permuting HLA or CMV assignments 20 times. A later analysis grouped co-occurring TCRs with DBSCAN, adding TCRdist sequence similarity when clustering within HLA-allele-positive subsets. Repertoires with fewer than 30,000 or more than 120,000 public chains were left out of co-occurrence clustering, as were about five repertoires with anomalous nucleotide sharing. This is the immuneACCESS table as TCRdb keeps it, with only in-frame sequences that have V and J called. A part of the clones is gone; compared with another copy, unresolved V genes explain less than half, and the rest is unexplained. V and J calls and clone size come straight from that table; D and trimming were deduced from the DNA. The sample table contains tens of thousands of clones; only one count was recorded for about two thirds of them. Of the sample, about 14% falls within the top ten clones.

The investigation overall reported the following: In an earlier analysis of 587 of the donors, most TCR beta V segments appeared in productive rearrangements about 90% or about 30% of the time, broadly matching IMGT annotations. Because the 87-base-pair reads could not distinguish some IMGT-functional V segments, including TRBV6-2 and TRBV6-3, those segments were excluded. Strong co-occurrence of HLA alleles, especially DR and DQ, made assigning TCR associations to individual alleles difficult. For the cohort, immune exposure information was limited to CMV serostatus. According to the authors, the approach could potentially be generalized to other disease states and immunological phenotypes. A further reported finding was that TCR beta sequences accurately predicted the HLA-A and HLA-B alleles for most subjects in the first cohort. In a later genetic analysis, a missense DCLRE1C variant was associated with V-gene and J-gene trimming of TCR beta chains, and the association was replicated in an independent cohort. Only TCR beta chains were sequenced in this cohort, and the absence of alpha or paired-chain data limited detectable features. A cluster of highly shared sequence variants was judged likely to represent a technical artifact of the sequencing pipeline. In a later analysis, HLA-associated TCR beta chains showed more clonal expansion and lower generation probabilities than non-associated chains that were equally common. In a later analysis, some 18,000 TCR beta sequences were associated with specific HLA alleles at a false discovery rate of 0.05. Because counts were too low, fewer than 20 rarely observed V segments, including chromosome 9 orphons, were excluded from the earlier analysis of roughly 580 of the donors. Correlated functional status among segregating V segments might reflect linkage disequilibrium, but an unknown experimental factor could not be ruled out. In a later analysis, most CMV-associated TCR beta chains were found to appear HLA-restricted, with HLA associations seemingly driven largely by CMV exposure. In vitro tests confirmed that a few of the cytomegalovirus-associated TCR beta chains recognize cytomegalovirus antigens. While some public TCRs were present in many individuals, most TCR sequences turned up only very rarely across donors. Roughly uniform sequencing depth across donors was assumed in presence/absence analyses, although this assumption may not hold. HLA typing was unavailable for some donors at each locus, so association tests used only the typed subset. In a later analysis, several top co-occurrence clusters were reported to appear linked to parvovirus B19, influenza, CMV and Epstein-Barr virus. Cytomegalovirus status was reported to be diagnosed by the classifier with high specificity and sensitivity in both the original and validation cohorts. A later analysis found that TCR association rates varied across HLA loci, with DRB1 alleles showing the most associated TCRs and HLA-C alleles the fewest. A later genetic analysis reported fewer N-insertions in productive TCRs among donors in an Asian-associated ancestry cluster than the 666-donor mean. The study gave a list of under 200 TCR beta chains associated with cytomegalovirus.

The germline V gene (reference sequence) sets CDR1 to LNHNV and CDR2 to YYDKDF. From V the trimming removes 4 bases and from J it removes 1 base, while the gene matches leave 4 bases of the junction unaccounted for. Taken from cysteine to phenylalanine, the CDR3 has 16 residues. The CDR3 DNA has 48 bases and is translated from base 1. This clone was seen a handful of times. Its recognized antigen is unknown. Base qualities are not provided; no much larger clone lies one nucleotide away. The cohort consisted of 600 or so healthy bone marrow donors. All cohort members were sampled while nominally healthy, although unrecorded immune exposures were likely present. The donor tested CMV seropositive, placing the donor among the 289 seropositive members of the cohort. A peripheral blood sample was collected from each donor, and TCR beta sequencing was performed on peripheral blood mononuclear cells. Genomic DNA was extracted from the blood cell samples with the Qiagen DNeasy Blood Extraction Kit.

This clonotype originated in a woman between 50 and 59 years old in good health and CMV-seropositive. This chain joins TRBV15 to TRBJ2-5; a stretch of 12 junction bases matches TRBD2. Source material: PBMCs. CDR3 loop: CATSKGLAGTQETQYF. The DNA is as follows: TGTGCCACCAGCAAAGGACTAGCGGGAACCCAAGAGACCCAGTACTTC.